The text below deals with one TCR beta chain. This clonotype was detected many times. It has no known antigen specificity. Base qualities are not recorded, but no much larger clone differs from it by a single base. This entry is derived from a study of T-cell memory formation after mild COVID-19 (dated by TCRdb to about 2021). The study in broad terms: Most TCR sequence clusters were specific to one of the two donors. In a couple of donors, T-cell clones that expanded and contracted after mild COVID-19 were tracked by sequencing TCRalpha and TCRbeta repertoires over time. The cohort was made up of two young adult volunteers, one female and one male, who were previously healthy. Study-level results and caveats: Contracting CD4+ clones appeared mostly in the CM and EM memory subsets, whereas CD8+ clones were enriched in EMRA. From day 15 to 85, contracting clones showed balanced CD4/CD8 phenotypes, whereas a second wave of clones that expanded from day 15 to 37 leaned towards CD4+. The study included only two mild cases, and larger cohorts that include severe cases with pre-infection samples were judged to be necessary. The second-wave clones that peaked on day 37 were not confirmed to be SARS-CoV-2 specific. Some responding clones were detected in pre-infection memory, which suggested that pre-existing cross-reactive memory T cells had joined the SARS-CoV-2 response.

Ficoll-Paque density gradient centrifugation was the method used to isolate PBMCs. Sequencing took place on an Illumina NovaSeq 6000. Using 5'RACE with constant-segment primers, TCRalpha and TCRbeta cDNA libraries were constructed, with sample barcodes and unique molecular identifiers added in the process. RNA was extracted from every sample with Trizol reagent. The libraries were amplified in two PCR steps, and the second step added a second sample barcode and Illumina TruSeq adapters. Libraries were sequenced on an Illumina NovaSeq with 2 x 150 bp paired-end reads. The original methods were these. Demultiplexing of reads and collapsing into UMI-guided consensus sequences were performed with migec v1.2.7. Using mixcr v2.1.11, the UMI consensuses were aligned to TRA and TRB V and J templates and assembled into clonotypes. Expanded or contracted clonotypes were those called significant by both edgeR and NoisET, with noise models trained on biological replicates. For edgeR calls, the cutoffs were a false discovery rate-adjusted p below 0.01 and a log2 fold-change threshold of 1. As an exploratory analysis of dynamics, PCA with hierarchical clustering was applied to max-normalized trajectories of the 1000 most abundant clonotypes. Each responding clone was given a CD4 or CD8 phenotype based on the CD4+ and CD8+ repertoires, which had been sequenced separately. TCRdb applied fastp at Q25 and MiXCR to the public reads, then kept only in-frame beta chains. Merged by CDR3 protein, the rows form single entries marked with the most common genes and DNA. The V and J calls and clone size come from TCRdb's table, not from the authors' own analysis. Within this sample are 180,000 or so distinct CDR3 sequences, with under 20% of them counted one time only. The top ten constitute about 2.1% of the sample.

Specimen: PBMCs or a T cell subset sorted from them (not recorded which). This clonotype originated in an adult woman who had mild COVID-19 (a few samples of this study predate the infection). The sample titles of this study are shuffled in the database, so cell type and time point are left out; the donor was told from shared clones.

The CDR3: CASSRLGRAGAGELFF. The sequence in DNA is TGTGCCAGCAGCCGCCTTGGTAGGGCAGGGGCCGGGGAGCTGTTTTTT. This chain is built from TRBV6-5 and TRBJ2-2; the D gene is possibly TRBD1, with 6 bases matching. There are 16 amino acids in the CDR3, from cysteine to phenylalanine inclusive. Only CDR3 DNA remains: 48 bases, in frame from the first base. The germline V gene supplies CDR1 MNHEY and CDR2 SVGAGI. V sheds 6 bases and J sheds 6 bases, leaving 20 bases between their ends.